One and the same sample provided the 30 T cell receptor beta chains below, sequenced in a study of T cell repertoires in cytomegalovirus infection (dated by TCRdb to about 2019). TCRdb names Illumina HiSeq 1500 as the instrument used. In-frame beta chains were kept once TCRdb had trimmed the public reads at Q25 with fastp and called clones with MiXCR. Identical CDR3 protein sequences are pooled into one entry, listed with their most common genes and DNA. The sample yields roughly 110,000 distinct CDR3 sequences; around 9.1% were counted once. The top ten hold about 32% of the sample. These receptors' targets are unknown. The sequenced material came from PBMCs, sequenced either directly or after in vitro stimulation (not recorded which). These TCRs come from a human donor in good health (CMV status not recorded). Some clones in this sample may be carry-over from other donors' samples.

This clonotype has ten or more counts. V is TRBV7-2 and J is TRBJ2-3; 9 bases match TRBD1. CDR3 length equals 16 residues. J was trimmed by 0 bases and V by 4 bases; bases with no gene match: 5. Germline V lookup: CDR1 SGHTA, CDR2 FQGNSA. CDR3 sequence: CASSSHRGLSTDTQYF. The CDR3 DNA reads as TGTGCCAGCAGCTCCCACAGGGGGCTTAGCACAGATACGCAGTATTTT.

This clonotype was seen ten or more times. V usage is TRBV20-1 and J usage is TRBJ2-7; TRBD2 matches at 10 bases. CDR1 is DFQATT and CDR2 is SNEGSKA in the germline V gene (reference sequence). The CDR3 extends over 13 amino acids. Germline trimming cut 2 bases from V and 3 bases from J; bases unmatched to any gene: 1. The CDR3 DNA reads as TGCAGTGCTAGAAGGACTAGCGGCTACGAGCAGTACTTC. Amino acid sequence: CSARRTSGYEQYF.

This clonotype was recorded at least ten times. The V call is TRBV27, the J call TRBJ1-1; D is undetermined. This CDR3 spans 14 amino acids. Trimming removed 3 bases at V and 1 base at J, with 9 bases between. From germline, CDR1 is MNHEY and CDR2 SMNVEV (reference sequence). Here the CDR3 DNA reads TGTGCCAGCAGTTTTGAGAGAACGAACACTGAAGCTTTCTTT. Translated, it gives CASSFERTNTEAFF.

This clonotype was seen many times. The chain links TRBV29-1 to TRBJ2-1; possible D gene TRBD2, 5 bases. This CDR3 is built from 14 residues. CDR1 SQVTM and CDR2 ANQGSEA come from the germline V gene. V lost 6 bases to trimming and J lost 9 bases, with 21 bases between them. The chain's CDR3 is CSVFEPGGLAEQFF. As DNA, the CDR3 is TGCAGCGTCTTTGAGCCCGGCGGACTTGCTGAGCAGTTCTTC.

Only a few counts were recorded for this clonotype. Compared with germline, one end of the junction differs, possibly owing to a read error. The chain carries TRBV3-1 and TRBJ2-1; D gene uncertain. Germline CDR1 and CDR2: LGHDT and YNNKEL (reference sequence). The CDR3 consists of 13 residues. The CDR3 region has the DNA TGTGCCAGCAGCCAAGGAAGCTACAGTGAGCAGTTCTTC. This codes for CASSQGSYSEQFF.

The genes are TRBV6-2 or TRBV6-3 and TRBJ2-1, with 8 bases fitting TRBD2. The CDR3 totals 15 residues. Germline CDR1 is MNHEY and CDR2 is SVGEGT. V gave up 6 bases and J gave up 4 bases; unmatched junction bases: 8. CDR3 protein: CASSPIAGRYNEQFF. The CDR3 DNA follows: TGTGCCAGCAGCCCCATAGCGGGAAGGTACAATGAGCAGTTCTTC.

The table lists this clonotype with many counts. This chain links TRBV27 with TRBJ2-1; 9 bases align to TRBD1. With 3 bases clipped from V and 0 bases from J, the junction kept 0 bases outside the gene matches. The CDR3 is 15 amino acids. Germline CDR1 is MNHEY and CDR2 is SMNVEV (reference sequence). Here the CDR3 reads CASSLDRGSYNEQFF. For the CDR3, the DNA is TGTGCCAGCAGTTTGGACAGGGGCTCCTACAATGAGCAGTTCTTC.

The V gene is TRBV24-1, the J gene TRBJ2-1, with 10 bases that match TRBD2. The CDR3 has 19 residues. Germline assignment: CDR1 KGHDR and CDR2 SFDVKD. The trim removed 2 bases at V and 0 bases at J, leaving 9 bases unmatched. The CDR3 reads CATSDSSGGSTSSYNEQFF. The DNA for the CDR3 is TGTGCCACCAGTGATTCTAGCGGGGGCTCGACGAGCTCCTACAATGAGCAGTTCTTC.

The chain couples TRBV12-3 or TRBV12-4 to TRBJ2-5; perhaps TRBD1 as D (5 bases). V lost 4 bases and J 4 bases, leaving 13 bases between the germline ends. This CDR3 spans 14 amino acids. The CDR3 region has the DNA TGTGCCAGCAGTTCATCAGGGTCGGCAGAGACCCAGTACTTC. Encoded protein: CASSSSGSAETQYF.

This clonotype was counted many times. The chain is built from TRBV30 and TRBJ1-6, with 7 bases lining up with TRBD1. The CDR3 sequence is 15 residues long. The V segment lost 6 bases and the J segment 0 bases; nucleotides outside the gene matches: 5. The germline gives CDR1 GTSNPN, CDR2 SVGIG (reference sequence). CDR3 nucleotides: TGTGCCTGTCGGACAGGCGGCTCCTATAATTCACCCCTCCACTTT. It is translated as CACRTGGSYNSPLHF.

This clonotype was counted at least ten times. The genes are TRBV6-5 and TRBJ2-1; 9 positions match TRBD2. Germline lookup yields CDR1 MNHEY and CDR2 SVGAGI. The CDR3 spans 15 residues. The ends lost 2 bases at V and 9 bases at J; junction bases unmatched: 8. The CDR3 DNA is TGTGCCAGCAGTTACGGTTTAGCGGGAGTAGGTGAGCAGTTCTTC. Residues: CASSYGLAGVGEQFF.

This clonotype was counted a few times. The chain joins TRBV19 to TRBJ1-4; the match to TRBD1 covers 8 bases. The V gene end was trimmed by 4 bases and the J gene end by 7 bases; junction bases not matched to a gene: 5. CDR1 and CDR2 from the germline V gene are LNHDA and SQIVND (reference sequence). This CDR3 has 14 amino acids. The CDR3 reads CASSNQGASEKLFF. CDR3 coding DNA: TGTGCCAGTAGTAATCAGGGGGCGTCTGAAAAACTGTTTTTT.

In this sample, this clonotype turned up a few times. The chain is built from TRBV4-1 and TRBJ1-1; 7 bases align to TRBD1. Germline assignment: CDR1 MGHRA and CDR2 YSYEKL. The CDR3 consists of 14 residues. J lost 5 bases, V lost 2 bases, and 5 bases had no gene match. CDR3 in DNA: TGCGCCAGCAGCCAAAGACAGGGAGGAACTGAAGCTTTCTTT. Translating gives CASSQRQGGTEAFF.

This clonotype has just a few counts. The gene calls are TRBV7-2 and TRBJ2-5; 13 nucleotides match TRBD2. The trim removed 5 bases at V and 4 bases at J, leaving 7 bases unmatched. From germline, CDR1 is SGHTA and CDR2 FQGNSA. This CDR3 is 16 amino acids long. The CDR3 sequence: CASSPLGLAGVETQYF. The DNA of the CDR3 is TGTGCCAGCAGCCCCCTAGGACTAGCGGGAGTAGAGACCCAGTACTTC.

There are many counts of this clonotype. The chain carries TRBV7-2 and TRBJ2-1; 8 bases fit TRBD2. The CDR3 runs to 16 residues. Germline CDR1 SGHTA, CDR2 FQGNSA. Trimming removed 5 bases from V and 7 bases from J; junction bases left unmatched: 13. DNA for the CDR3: TGTGCCAGCAGCCCCCGGGGCAGCGGGAGAGGAAATGAGCAGTTCTTC. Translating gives CASSPRGSGRGNEQFF.

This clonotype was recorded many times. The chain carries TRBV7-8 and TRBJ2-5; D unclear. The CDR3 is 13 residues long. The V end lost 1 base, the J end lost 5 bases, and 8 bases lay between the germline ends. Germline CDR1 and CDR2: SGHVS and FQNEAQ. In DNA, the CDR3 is TGTGCCAGCAGCTTAGGGACCTTTGAGACCCAGTACTTC. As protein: CASSLGTFETQYF.

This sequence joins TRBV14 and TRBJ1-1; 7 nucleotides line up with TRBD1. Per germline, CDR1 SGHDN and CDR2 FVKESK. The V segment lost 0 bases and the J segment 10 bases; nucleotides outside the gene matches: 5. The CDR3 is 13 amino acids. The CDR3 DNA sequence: TGTGCCAGCAGCCAAGATTACGACAGGGTAGCTTTCTTT. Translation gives CASSQDYDRVAFF.

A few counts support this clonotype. The CDR3 nucleotides are TGTGCCAGCAGTGGGGGGGGACTACCAACCTCAGTGTACGAGCAGTACGTC. It is translated as CASSGGGLPTSVYEQYV. The chain employs TRBV2 and TRBJ2-7; TRBD2 matches at 7 bases. The CDR3 has 17 amino acids. The germline V gene has CDR1 SNHLY and CDR2 FYNNEI. The J segment lost 4 bases and the V segment lost 4 bases, leaving 16 bases of the junction unmatched.

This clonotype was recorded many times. The CDR3 DNA reads TGCGCCAGCAGCTGGCTTCGGCAACTAGCGGACAATGAGCAGTTCTTC. Residues: CASSWLRQLADNEQFF. V gene TRBV5-1 combines with J gene TRBJ2-1, with 8 positions matching TRBD2. V was clipped by 3 bases and J by 5 bases; unmatched bases: 10. The CDR3 sequence is 16 residues long. The germline CDR1 and CDR2 sequences are SGHRS and YFSETQ.

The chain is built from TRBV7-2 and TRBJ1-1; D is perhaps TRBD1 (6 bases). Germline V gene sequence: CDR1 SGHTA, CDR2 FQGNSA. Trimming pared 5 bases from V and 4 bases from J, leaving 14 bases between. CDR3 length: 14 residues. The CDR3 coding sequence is TGTGCCAGCAGCCCTAACGGCAGGGGCACTGAAGCTTTCTTT. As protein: CASSPNGRGTEAFF.

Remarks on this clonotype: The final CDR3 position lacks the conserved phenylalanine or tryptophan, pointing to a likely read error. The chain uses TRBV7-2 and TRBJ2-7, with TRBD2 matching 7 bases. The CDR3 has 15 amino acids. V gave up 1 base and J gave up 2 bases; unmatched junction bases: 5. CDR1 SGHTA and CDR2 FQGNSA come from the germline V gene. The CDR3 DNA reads TGTGCCAGCAGCTTAGGACTAGCATGGGCCTACGAGCAGTACTGC. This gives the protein CASSLGLAWAYEQYC.

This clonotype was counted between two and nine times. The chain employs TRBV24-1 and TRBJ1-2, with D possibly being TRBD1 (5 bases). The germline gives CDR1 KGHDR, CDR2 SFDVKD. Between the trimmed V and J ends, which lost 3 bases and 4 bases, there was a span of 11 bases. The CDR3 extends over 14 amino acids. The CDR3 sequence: CATSDNRISYGYTF. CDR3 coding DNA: TGTGCCACCAGTGATAACAGGATTTCCTATGGCTACACCTTC.

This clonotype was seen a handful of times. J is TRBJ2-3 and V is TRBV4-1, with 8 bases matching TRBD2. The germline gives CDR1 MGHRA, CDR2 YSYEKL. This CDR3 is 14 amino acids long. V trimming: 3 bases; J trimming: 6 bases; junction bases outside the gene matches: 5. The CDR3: CASSQWTSRDTQYF. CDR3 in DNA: TGCGCCAGCAGCCAGTGGACTAGCCGCGATACGCAGTATTTT.

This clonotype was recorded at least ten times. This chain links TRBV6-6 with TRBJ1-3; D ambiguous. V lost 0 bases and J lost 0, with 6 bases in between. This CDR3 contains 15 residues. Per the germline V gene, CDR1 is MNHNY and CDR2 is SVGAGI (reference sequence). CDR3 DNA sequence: TGTGCCAGCAGTTACTCGACCGGCTCTGGAAACACCATATATTTT. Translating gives CASSYSTGSGNTIYF.

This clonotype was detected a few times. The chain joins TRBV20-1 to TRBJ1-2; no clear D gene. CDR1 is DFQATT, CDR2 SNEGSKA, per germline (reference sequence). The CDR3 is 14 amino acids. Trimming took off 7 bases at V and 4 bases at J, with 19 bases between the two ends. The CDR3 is CSVGRRNSVYGYTF. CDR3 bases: TGCAGTGTGGGGAGAAGAAACTCTGTCTATGGCTACACCTTC.

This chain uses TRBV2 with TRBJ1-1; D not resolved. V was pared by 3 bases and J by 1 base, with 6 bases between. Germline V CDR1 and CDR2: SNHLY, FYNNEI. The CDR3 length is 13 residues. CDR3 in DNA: TGTGCCAGCAGTGATTCAGAGAACACTGAAGCTTTCTTT. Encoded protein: CASSDSENTEAFF.

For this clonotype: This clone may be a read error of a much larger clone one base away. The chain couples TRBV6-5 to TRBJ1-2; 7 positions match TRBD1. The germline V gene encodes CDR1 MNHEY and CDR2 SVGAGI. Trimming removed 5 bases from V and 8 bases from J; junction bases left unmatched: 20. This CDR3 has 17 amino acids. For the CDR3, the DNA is TGTGCCAGCAGTGACAGACGATTAGAATTCGGGACAGCAGGCTACACCTTC. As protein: CASSDRRLEFGTAGYTF.

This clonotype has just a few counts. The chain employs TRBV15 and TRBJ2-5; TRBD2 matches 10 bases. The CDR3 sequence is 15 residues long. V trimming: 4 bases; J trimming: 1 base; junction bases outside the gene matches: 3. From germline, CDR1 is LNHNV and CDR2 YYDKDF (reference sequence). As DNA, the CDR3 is TGTGCCACCAGCACCCCTAGCGGGGGCCAAGAGACCCAGTACTTC. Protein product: CATSTPSGGQETQYF.

As DNA, the CDR3 is TGTGCCAGCAGCCTCTGGGCCGGGAGCCAGCCCCAGCATTTT. Protein: CASSLWAGSQPQHF. V and J are TRBV27 and TRBJ1-5, with no clear D. This CDR3 region has 14 residues. The V gene lost 6 bases and the J gene lost 7 bases, with 16 bases spanning the gap. CDR1 and CDR2 (germline): MNHEY, SMNVEV (reference sequence).

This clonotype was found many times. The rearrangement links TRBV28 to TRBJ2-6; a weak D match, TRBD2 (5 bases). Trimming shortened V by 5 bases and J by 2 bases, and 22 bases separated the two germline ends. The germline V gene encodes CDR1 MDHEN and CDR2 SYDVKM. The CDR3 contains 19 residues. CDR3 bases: TGTGCCAGCAGTCCTTCTCACGCGGGTCGCCCAACTGGGGCCAACGTCCTGACTTTC. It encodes CASSPSHAGRPTGANVLTF.